This T cell receptor (beta chain) was found in a study of blood T cells in healthy people across ages. About the research overall: Using template switching, researchers captured about one barcoded beta molecule for each two T cells.

Donor samples were obtained from healthy Caucasian individuals from Russia, aged 6 to 90. V trimming: 5 bases; J trimming: 7 bases; junction bases outside the gene matches: 8. Looked up from germline, CDR1 is SGHTA and CDR2 is FQGNSA. The CDR3 covers 14 residues. The use of a sample-barcoded 5' primer and a J-beta primer mix characterized a second PCR of roughly 7 to 12 cycles. TCRdb independently ran MiXCR on the 5' RACE reads; one entry per CDR3 protein. The repertoire includes about 600,000 distinct CDR3 sequences, 40% to 50% of them detected once, and 20% to 25% sits in the top ten. The sample taken for sequencing was blood. The chain couples TRBV7-2 to TRBJ1-5, with 7 bases fitting TRBD1. This clonotype was obtained from an elderly man in good health. CDR3 bases: TGTGCCAGCAGCCTAGACAGGGATCCGCAGCCCCAGCATTTT. It encodes CASSLDRDPQPQHF.